These 20 T cell receptor beta chains share one sample of origin, sequenced in a study of vaccination effects on CD4 cells after COVID-19. What these receptors recognize is not known. CD4+ T cells specific for antigen were expanded with viral peptide pools by the ViraFEST assay before sequencing. It was after more than nine days of culture that CD4+ T cells were isolated. Assay used: immunoSEQ multiplex PCR; TCRdb lists only in-frame clones, some missing. The sample shows around 11,000 clones, approximately 69% of them seen only once. Sequences were derived from CD4+ T cells from PBMCs cultured with HCoV-229E spike peptides, sampled before COVID-19 vaccination. The source of these receptors is a human donor who received a COVID-19 vaccine.

The rearrangement links TRBV10-1 to TRBJ2-5; 7 bases are shared with TRBD2. CDR1 is WNHNN, CDR2 SYGVQD, per germline (reference sequence). The CDR3 spans 14 residues. The ends lost 6 bases at V and 4 bases at J; junction bases unmatched: 8. In DNA, the CDR3 is TGCGCCAGCAGGCCGTCCGGGGGGTTAGAGACCCAGTACTTC. It encodes CASRPSGGLETQYF.

The V and J genes are TRBV6-5 and TRBJ2-1, with 9 bases fitting TRBD2. Germline-derived CDR1 and CDR2 are MNHEY and SVGAGI. The CDR3 has 14 residues. Losses at the gene ends were 6 bases for V and 10 bases for J; bases not matched to a gene: 10. The CDR3 loop is CASRALAGRPEQFF. The CDR3 bases are TGTGCCAGCAGAGCGCTAGCGGGAAGACCAGAGCAGTTCTTC.

The J gene is TRBJ1-2, the V gene TRBV28, with 9 nucleotides matching TRBD1. The ends lost 3 bases at V and 6 bases at J; junction bases unmatched: 17. CDR3 length: 18 residues. The germline V gene encodes CDR1 MDHEN and CDR2 SYDVKM. The CDR3 loop reads CASSLGGTGFIAGDGYTF. The DNA of the CDR3 is TGTGCCAGCAGTTTGGGCGGGACAGGGTTTATAGCTGGGGATGGCTACACCTTC.

The genes are TRBV11-3 and TRBJ2-1; D is unresolved. V lost 5 bases, J lost 2 bases, and 7 bases lay in between. There are 13 residues in the CDR3. The germline CDR1 and CDR2 sequences are SGHNT and YENEEA. Written as DNA, the CDR3 is TGTGCCAGCAGCCAGAGGCCCTACAATGAGCAGTTCTTC. It yields the protein CASSQRPYNEQFF. The full variable domain, in which reference TRBV11-3 and TRBJ2-1 provide the parts outside the CDR3, is EAGVVQSPRYKIIEKKQPVAFWCNPISGHNTLYWYLQNLGQGPELLIRYENEEAVDDSQLPKDRFSAERLKGVDSTLKIQPAELGDSAVYLCASSQRPYNEQFFGPGTRLTVL.

This rearrangement joins TRBV28 to TRBJ2-2; no clear D. The CDR3 is 17 amino acids. CDR1 is MDHEN and CDR2 is SYDVKM in the germline V gene. Trimming removed 5 bases from V and 4 bases from J, with 20 bases in between. Written as DNA, the CDR3 is TGTGCCAGCAGTGGCCAAGACCAGCGCGTATTCACCGGGGAGCTGTTTTTT. Its protein is CASSGQDQRVFTGELFF.

The chain carries TRBV18 and TRBJ1-1; D uncertain. CDR1 is KGHSH, CDR2 LQKENI, per germline. This CDR3 contains 13 residues. V gave up 2 bases and J gave up 5 bases, with 9 bases separating them. The CDR3 reads CASSPFPGTEAFF. As DNA, the CDR3 is TGTGCCAGCTCACCATTCCCAGGAACTGAAGCTTTCTTT.

The rearrangement links TRBV7-2 to TRBJ1-1; D is undetermined. The CDR3 loop spans 14 amino acids. Trimming stripped 2 bases from V and 7 bases from J, with 14 bases between. Germline lookup yields CDR1 SGHTA and CDR2 FQGNSA. In DNA form, the CDR3 reads TGTGCCAGCAGCTTAATGGCGGGAAGTAATGAAGCTTTCTTT. The encoded protein is CASSLMAGSNEAFF.

The rearrangement uses TRBV19 and TRBJ1-1; TRBD1 agrees at 9 bases. The CDR3 is 14 residues long. V dropped 3 bases and J dropped 5; count of bases not matched to a gene: 4. Germline lookup yields CDR1 LNHDA and CDR2 SQIVND (reference sequence). The CDR3 protein is CASSITGGGTEAFF. CDR3 coding DNA: TGTGCCAGTAGTATCACAGGGGGCGGGACTGAAGCTTTCTTT.

This sequence joins TRBV29-1 and TRBJ2-1, with TRBD1 matching over 7 bases. CDR3 length: 12 residues. Germline values: CDR1 SQVTM, CDR2 ANQGSEA. V shed 6 bases, J shed 6 bases, and the junction held 5 bases outside the gene matches. The CDR3 region is CSVGTAANEQFF. CDR3 nucleotide sequence: TGCAGCGTCGGGACAGCGGCCAATGAGCAGTTCTTC.

The genes are TRBV2 and TRBJ1-5; D is possibly TRBD1 (5 bases). The V gene's germline CDR1 is SNHLY and CDR2 FYNNEI. V was clipped by 6 bases and J by 7 bases, with 13 bases between them. The CDR3 loop spans 13 amino acids. The CDR3 region is CASSLGEGQPQHF. Written as DNA, the CDR3 is TGTGCCAGCAGCTTAGGGGAAGGCCAGCCCCAGCATTTT.

J is TRBJ2-1 and V is TRBV6-6; D might be TRBD2 (5 bases). This CDR3 comprises 14 residues. V gave up 0 bases and J gave up 3 bases, with 6 bases separating them. Germline V gene lookup returns CDR1 MNHNY and CDR2 SVGAGI (reference sequence). CDR3 sequence: CASSYSRVYNEQFF. The CDR3 region has the DNA TGTGCCAGCAGTTACTCGCGGGTCTACAATGAGCAGTTCTTC.

The chain recombines TRBV29-1 with TRBJ1-2; TRBD1 is a possible D gene (5 bases). The germline CDR1 and CDR2 sequences are SQVTM and ANQGSEA. The CDR3 is 14 amino acids. Trimming took off 0 bases at V and 6 bases at J, with 14 bases between the two ends. The CDR3 sequence is CSVEDLGTRDGYTF. CDR3 nucleotide sequence: TGCAGCGTTGAAGATTTGGGAACCAGGGATGGCTACACCTTC. Filled out from reference TRBV29-1 and TRBJ1-2, the complete variable domain reads SAVISQKPSRDICQRGTSLTIQCQVDSQVTMMFWYRQQPGQSLTLIATANQGSEATYESGFVIDKFPISRPNLTFSTLTVSNMSPEDSSIYLCSVEDLGTRDGYTFGSGTRLTVV.

This rearrangement joins TRBV18 to TRBJ2-7, with 7 nucleotides matching TRBD1. This CDR3 comprises 14 residues. Looked up from germline, CDR1 is KGHSH and CDR2 is LQKENI. V trimming: 3 bases; J trimming: 3 bases; junction bases outside the gene matches: 5. The DNA of the CDR3 is TGTGCCAGCTCACCGGGACAGACCCTCTACGAGCAGTACTTC. Translating gives CASSPGQTLYEQYF.

This clone has more than one count but fewer than ten. The gene calls are TRBV6-5 and TRBJ2-7; D perhaps matches TRBD2 (5 bases). The CDR3 has 11 amino acids. The germline V gene has CDR1 MNHEY and CDR2 SVGAGI. Deletions cut 0 bases from V and 11 bases from J, with 8 bases between. As DNA, the CDR3 is TGTGCCAGCAGTTACTCGAGGCGGGAGTACTTC. This codes for CASSYSRREYF.

The chain links TRBV11-2 to TRBJ2-2, with TRBD2 as a possible D gene (5 bases). Per the germline V gene, CDR1 is SGHAT and CDR2 is FQNNGV. V was cut by 5 bases and J by 0 bases, with 16 bases left in between. The CDR3 is 17 residues long. The CDR3 DNA is TGTGCCAGCAGCCGTGATCCCTCACTAGCGAACACCGGGGAGCTGTTTTTT. Amino acid sequence: CASSRDPSLANTGELFF.

The chain is built from TRBV18 and TRBJ1-2; TRBD1 aligns across 7 bases. CDR1 and CDR2 from the germline V gene are KGHSH and LQKENI. With 3 bases clipped from V and 6 bases from J, the junction kept 4 bases outside the gene matches. The CDR3 is 13 residues long. CDR3 amino acids: CASSPDRAHGYTF. The CDR3 nucleotides are TGTGCCAGCTCACCTGACAGGGCCCATGGCTACACCTTC.

The V and J genes are TRBV5-6 and TRBJ2-1; no clear D gene. From germline, CDR1 is SGHDT and CDR2 YYEEEE. This CDR3 contains 12 residues. The ends were cut back, 4 bases at V and 3 bases at J, with 5 bases in the middle. CDR3 sequence (DNA): TGTGCCAGCAGCGTCGACTACAATGAGCAGTTCTTC. This codes for CASSVDYNEQFF.

This clone was observed a handful of times. The chain has TRBV7-6 and TRBJ1-6; unclear D gene. Between the trimmed V and J ends, which lost 1 base and 3 bases, there was a span of 10 bases. Germline CDR1 and CDR2: SGHVS and FNYEAQ. The CDR3 totals 16 residues. CDR3 DNA: TGTGCCAGCAGCTTAGAGTTCGACAACTATAATTCACCCCTCCACTTT. This codes for CASSLEFDNYNSPLHF.

The CDR3 DNA is TGCAGCGTTGCTGGGACTAGCGGGAGCAACACAGATACGCAGTATTTT. It translates to CSVAGTSGSNTDTQYF. The chain carries TRBV29-1 and TRBJ2-3; the match to TRBD2 covers 14 bases. This CDR3 has 16 residues. CDR1 is SQVTM, CDR2 ANQGSEA, per germline. With V trimmed by 4 bases and J by 2 bases, 5 bases remained unmatched.

The gene calls are TRBV29-1 and TRBJ1-6, with 7 bases identical to TRBD1. CDR1 is SQVTM, CDR2 ANQGSEA, per germline. V lost 6 bases and J lost 4; bases outside the gene matches: 3. This CDR3 comprises 13 residues. CDR3 DNA sequence: TGCAGCGTCCGCAGGGGGTATAATTCACCCCTCCACTTT. Its translation: CSVRRGYNSPLHF.